Below, 5 T cell receptor beta chains from the same sample are listed, as sequenced in a study of shared clonotypes between healthy human individuals (dated by TCRdb to the early 2020s). Receptors were amplified or captured by the immunoSEQ multiplex PCR assay. The source is immuneACCESS, and TCRdb retained only in-frame sequences with V and J called. Part of the clones is not carried over; for the studies checked, unresolved V genes explain less than half of this, and the remainder is unexplained. This sample is represented by about 1.5 million clones; 95% to 99% of them were singletons. The top ten hold around 0.47% of the sample. What was sequenced was naive CD4+ T cells sorted from blood. The sample's cell subset or site label, in plain terms: CD45RA+ positively selected. These receptors were taken from a man between 25 and 39 years old in good health.

The rearrangement joins TRBV7-2 to TRBJ2-7, with TRBD1 identical over 8 bases. CDR1 and CDR2 from the germline V gene are SGHTA and FQGNSA. The CDR3 has 14 residues. The junction had 5 bases not matched to a gene; V was cut back by 5 bases and J by 2 bases. CDR3 DNA: TGTGCCAGCAGCCCGCGGACAGGGCCCTACGAGCAGTACTTC. This translates into CASSPRTGPYEQYF.

The chain uses TRBV5-6 and TRBJ2-7; the match to TRBD1 covers 8 bases. V shed 4 bases, J shed 5 bases, and the junction held 17 bases outside the gene matches. The V gene's germline CDR1 is SGHDT and CDR2 YYEEEE. This CDR3 comprises 17 residues. The DNA for the CDR3 is TGTGCCAGCAGCCACCCACTTAGACGGACAGGGTCACACGAGCAGTACTTC. It specifies CASSHPLRRTGSHEQYF.

The J gene is TRBJ1-4, the V gene TRBV6-1; 8 bases map to TRBD1. J gave up 4 bases and V 6 bases, and 4 bases lay outside the gene matches. The CDR3 runs to 14 residues. CDR1 and CDR2 (germline): MNHNS, SASEGT. The CDR3 here is CASSTDRVNEKLFF. CDR3 coding DNA: TGTGCCAGCAGCACGGACAGGGTTAATGAAAAACTGTTTTTT.

Notes on this clone: At the DNA level, this CDR3 is encoded by other sequences in the same sample as well. The chain has TRBV11-2 and TRBJ2-1; D not resolved. The length of the CDR3 is 15 residues. CDR1 and CDR2 (germline): SGHAT, FQNNGV. Trimming took off 5 bases at V and 0 bases at J, with 11 bases between the two ends. CDR3 protein: CASSPSSSSYNEQFF. In DNA form, the CDR3 reads TGTGCCAGCAGCCCCTCCTCGAGCTCCTACAATGAGCAGTTCTTC.

The gene calls are TRBV7-9 and TRBJ2-5; 12 nucleotides agree with TRBD1. J lost 5 bases, V lost 5 bases, and 6 bases had no gene match. This CDR3 is built from 15 residues. Germline CDR1 SEHNR, CDR2 FQNEAQ (reference sequence). The CDR3 sequence is CASSLGTGGLETQYF. The CDR3 DNA is TGTGCCAGCAGCCTAGGGACAGGGGGCCTGGAGACCCAGTACTTC. Combining the CDR3 with reference TRBV7-9 and TRBJ2-5 gives the whole variable domain DTGVSQNPRHKITKRGQNVTFRCDPISEHNRLYWYRQTLGQGPEFLTYFQNEAQLEKSRLLSDRFSAERPKGSFSTLEIQRTEQGDSAMYLCASSLGTGGLETQYFGPGTRLLVL.